The rows below give T cell receptor beta chains drawn from one sample of a study of PD-1 blockade in classical Hodgkin lymphoma. Some clones are missing from TCRdb's copy, which holds only in-frame ones; the method was immunoSEQ multiplex PCR. The data show about 43,000 clones, approximately 70% seen once. The sequenced sample was peripheral blood mononuclear cells (PBMCs), obtained before the second cycle of nivolumab. Receptor source: a human donor with classical Hodgkin lymphoma. The CDR3 runs from the conserved cysteine through the conserved F or W. D genes are given only for firm matches. Some rows have no size entry. The others give once, few or many, or a class for an expanded clone.

clone size: -; D gene: -; J gene: TRBJ1-1; V gene: TRBV2; CDR3 DNA: TGTGCCAGCATTGGCGGAAGGGCTGGGAACACTGAAGCTTTCTTT; CDR3 protein: CASIGGRAGNTEAFF
clone size: -; D gene: TRBD2; J gene: TRBJ2-7; V gene: TRBV6-1; CDR3 DNA: TGTGCCAGCAGTAATAGCGGGGGTCCCTACGAGCAGTACTTC; CDR3 protein: CASSNSGGPYEQYF
clone size: few; D gene: -; J gene: TRBJ1-5; V gene: TRBV7-3; CDR3 DNA: TGTGCCAGCAGCGCCATTAATCAGCCCCAGCATTTT; CDR3 protein: CASSAINQPQHF
clone size: once; D gene: TRBD1; J gene: TRBJ2-3; V gene: TRBV5-1; CDR3 DNA: TGCGCCAGCAGCCCAGGGGCGGGACAGGGGGCAAGATTCCGGGAAGATACGCAGTATTTT; CDR3 protein: CASSPGAGQGARFREDTQYF
clone size: medium-sized; D gene: -; J gene: TRBJ2-7; V gene: TRBV27; CDR3 DNA: TGTGCCAGCAATACAGGGTCCGAGCAGTACTTC; CDR3 protein: CASNTGSEQYF
clone size: -; D gene: TRBD1; J gene: TRBJ2-7; V gene: TRBV5-6; CDR3 DNA: TGTGCCAGCATCAGGACAGGCCGGGGATACGAGCAGTACTTC; CDR3 protein: CASIRTGRGYEQYF
clone size: -; D gene: -; J gene: TRBJ2-1; V gene: TRBV20-1; CDR3 DNA: TGCAGTGCTAACAATGAGCAGTTCTTC; CDR3 protein: CSANNEQFF
clone size: few; D gene: TRBD1; J gene: TRBJ1-2; V gene: TRBV7-9; CDR3 DNA: TGTGCCAGCAGCTTAGGACAGGGGGATGGCTACACCTTC; CDR3 protein: CASSLGQGDGYTF
clone size: -; D gene: -; J gene: TRBJ2-2; V gene: TRBV6-1; CDR3 DNA: TGTGCCAGCAGTGAAGCGCATGTAGGGGCCGGGGAGCTGTTTTTT; CDR3 protein: CASSEAHVGAGELFF
clone size: -; D gene: -; J gene: TRBJ2-5; V gene: TRBV5-1; CDR3 DNA: TGCGCCAGCAGCTTGGGATTGCAGGGGGGAGAGACCCAGTACTTC; CDR3 protein: CASSLGLQGGETQYF
clone size: -; D gene: TRBD1; J gene: TRBJ1-2; V gene: TRBV19; CDR3 DNA: TGTGCCAGTCGGGACAGGGGGTTTGGCTACACCTTC; CDR3 protein: CASRDRGFGYTF
clone size: -; D gene: TRBD2; J gene: TRBJ2-1; V gene: TRBV29-1; CDR3 DNA: TGCAGCGTTGATAAACTAGCGGGAGGGCTCAATGAGCAGTTCTTC; CDR3 protein: CSVDKLAGGLNEQFF
clone size: once; D gene: -; J gene: TRBJ2-7; V gene: TRBV19; CDR3 DNA: TGTGCCAGGGGGACGGGCACTGGGCACGAGCAGTACTTC; CDR3 protein: CARGTGTGHEQYF
clone size: -; D gene: TRBD1; J gene: TRBJ1-5; V gene: TRBV7-6; CDR3 DNA: TGTGCCAGCAGCTTAGAACAGGGGGCTAATCAGCCCCAGCATTTT; CDR3 protein: CASSLEQGANQPQHF
clone size: -; D gene: TRBD2; J gene: TRBJ2-3; V gene: TRBV4-1; CDR3 DNA: TGCGCCAGCAGCCAGGGCGGGGGGGTGCTAGATACGCAGTATTTT; CDR3 protein: CASSQGGGVLDTQYF
clone size: -; D gene: -; J gene: TRBJ2-1; V gene: TRBV2; CDR3 DNA: TGTGCCAGCAGTGAGTTAGCGATCGCTGAGCAGTTCTTC; CDR3 protein: CASSELAIAEQFF
clone size: -; D gene: TRBD2; J gene: TRBJ2-1; V gene: TRBV4-3; CDR3 DNA: TGCGCCAGCAGCCAAGGGGCGGGAGGTTTCAATGAGCAGTTCTTC; CDR3 protein: CASSQGAGGFNEQFF
clone size: -; D gene: -; J gene: TRBJ1-2; V gene: TRBV28; CDR3 DNA: TGTGCCAGCAGTCAGGAGTCTGGTGGCTACACCTTC; CDR3 protein: CASSQESGGYTF
clone size: -; D gene: -; J gene: TRBJ2-1; V gene: TRBV7-8; CDR3 DNA: TGTGCCAGCATACCCCTGAGCTCCTACAATGAGCAGTTCTTC; CDR3 protein: CASIPLSSYNEQFF
clone size: once; D gene: -; J gene: TRBJ2-7; V gene: TRBV19; CDR3 DNA: TGTGCCAGTAGTACGGCAGGTCACCCTCTCGAGCAGTACTTC; CDR3 protein: CASSTAGHPLEQYF
clone size: -; D gene: -; J gene: TRBJ2-7; V gene: TRBV7-2; CDR3 DNA: TGTGCCAGCAGCTTTTCGGACAAAACCTACGAGCAGTACTTC; CDR3 protein: CASSFSDKTYEQYF
clone size: -; D gene: -; J gene: TRBJ1-1; V gene: TRBV19; CDR3 DNA: TGTGCCAGTAGTATTGCGGACGGAGACACTGAAGCTTTCTTT; CDR3 protein: CASSIADGDTEAFF
clone size: few; D gene: -; J gene: TRBJ1-1; V gene: TRBV19; CDR3 DNA: TGTGCCAGTAGTGCCGTCTCAGGGAAGGCTGAAGCTTTCTTT; CDR3 protein: CASSAVSGKAEAFF
clone size: -; D gene: -; J gene: TRBJ2-7; V gene: TRBV6-5; CDR3 DNA: TGTGCCAGCAGTTACAACGGGGGCCTAATTACCTACGAGCAGTACTTC; CDR3 protein: CASSYNGGLITYEQYF
clone size: few; D gene: TRBD1; J gene: TRBJ2-7; V gene: TRBV6-1; CDR3 DNA: TGTGCCAGCAGTGCCCGGGACAGGGCAAACGAGCAGTACTTC; CDR3 protein: CASSARDRANEQYF
clone size: few; D gene: -; J gene: TRBJ2-1; V gene: TRBV25-1; CDR3 DNA: TGTGCCAGCAGTACAGGGTTCAATGAGCAGTTCTTC; CDR3 protein: CASSTGFNEQFF
clone size: -; D gene: TRBD1; J gene: TRBJ2-7; V gene: TRBV5-1; CDR3 DNA: TGCGCCAGCAGCTTCGGGACAGGGGGTTCCTACGAGCAGTACTTC; CDR3 protein: CASSFGTGGSYEQYF
clone size: -; D gene: -; J gene: TRBJ2-7; V gene: TRBV6-4; CDR3 DNA: TGTGCCAGAGTAGGACATACCTACGAGCAGTACTTC; CDR3 protein: CARVGHTYEQYF
clone size: -; D gene: -; J gene: TRBJ2-7; V gene: TRBV28; CDR3 DNA: TGTGCCAGCAGACCGAATTCTGCGTACGAGCAGTACTTC; CDR3 protein: CASRPNSAYEQYF
clone size: -; D gene: -; J gene: TRBJ1-3; V gene: TRBV19; CDR3 DNA: TGTGCCAGTAGTCTCCTGGAGGGAAACACCATATATTTT; CDR3 protein: CASSLLEGNTIYF
clone size: once; D gene: -; J gene: TRBJ2-5; V gene: TRBV7-7; CDR3 DNA: TGTGCCAGCAGCGAGAATACACAGGGTTGGTGGCAAGAGACCCAGTACTTC; CDR3 protein: CASSENTQGWWQETQYF
clone size: -; D gene: TRBD1; J gene: TRBJ1-2; V gene: TRBV9; CDR3 DNA: TGTGCCAGCAGCCGTGGACAGGGAAGTGGCTACACCTTC; CDR3 protein: CASSRGQGSGYTF